Presented here are 14 T cell receptor beta chains from one specimen sequenced in a study of regulatory T cells in long-lasting Graves disease. Stated time point: persistent/refractory GD, antithyroid drugs over 5 years with positive TRAb. PBMC RNA served as the TCR library source. iRepertoire HTBI primers and Arm-PCR of CDR3 regions built TCR beta libraries. TCRdb re-called the multiplex PCR reads through MiXCR, storing one row per CDR3 protein. Of some 470,000 distinct CDR3 sequences listed, around a fifth are singletons. Sample: peripheral blood mononuclear cells (PBMCs), taken when the disease was refractory, from a patient treated with antithyroid drugs. Receptors originate from a female donor with Graves disease.

This clonotype was counted many times. This chain uses TRBV2 with TRBJ1-2; D possibly corresponds to TRBD1 (5 bases). V lost 6 bases to trimming and J lost 5 bases, with 19 bases between them. This CDR3 contains 15 residues. Germline loops: CDR1 SNHLY, CDR2 FYNNEI. The CDR3 is CASRHDSAVWYGYTF. The CDR3 DNA is TGTGCCAGCAGGCACGACAGTGCCGTGTGGTATGGCTACACCTTC.

The V call is TRBV28, the J call TRBJ2-3; D may correspond to TRBD1 or TRBD2 (5 bases each). V was clipped by 4 bases and J by 6 bases, with 17 bases between them. Germline V gives CDR1 MDHEN, CDR2 SYDVKM. This CDR3 is 15 amino acids long. The CDR3 region has the DNA TGTGCCAGCAGTTCCGGGGCAGAGAGTCTCGATACGCAGTATTTT. Translating it yields CASSSGAESLDTQYF.

This clonotype was counted between two and nine times. This sequence joins TRBV6-2 or TRBV6-3 and TRBJ2-2, with 10 nucleotides matching TRBD2. In germline, CDR1 is MNHEY, CDR2 SVGEGT. The V gene end was trimmed by 7 bases and the J gene end by 8 bases; junction bases not matched to a gene: 7. This CDR3 is 14 amino acids long. CDR3 sequence (DNA): TGTGCCAGCACCTGGCGTAGCGGGGGGGGGGAGCTGTTTTTT. Its translation is CASTWRSGGGELFF.

With respect to this clonotype: Since a much larger clone is just one base distant, this may be a read error. The chain joins TRBV12-3 or TRBV12-4 to TRBJ1-1; 10 nucleotides agree with TRBD1. The CDR3 spans 14 residues. CDR3 nucleotides: TGTGTCAGCAACCCGGGACAGGGGAGGACTGAAGCTTTCTTT. Protein sequence: CVSNPGQGRTEAFF.

This clonotype was seen at least ten times. The chain carries TRBV6-1 and TRBJ1-5; unclear D gene. V gave up 4 bases and J gave up 0 bases, with 16 bases separating them. CDR3 length equals 17 residues. CDR1 and CDR2 (germline): MNHNS, SASEGT. CDR3 DNA: TGTGCCAGCAGTGGTGGGCAGATTCTTTATAGCAATCAGCCCCAGCATTTT. Translated, it gives CASSGGQILYSNQPQHF.

V is TRBV28 and J is TRBJ1-2; possibly TRBD1 for D (5 bases). The CDR3 length is 16 residues. Deletions cut 9 bases from V and 8 bases from J, with 28 bases between. Germline loops: CDR1 MDHEN, CDR2 SYDVKM. CDR3 DNA sequence: TGTGCCAGTAGGCTAGGAGGGCGGGGGTATTTGGGCGGCTACACCTTC. Translated: CASRLGGRGYLGGYTF.

The V and J genes are TRBV19 and TRBJ1-3; D is ambiguous. Trimming shortened V by 11 bases and J by 5 bases, and 19 bases separated the two germline ends. In germline, CDR1 is LNHDA, CDR2 SQIVND (reference sequence). The CDR3 length is 14 residues. The CDR3 region has the DNA TGTGCCTCCAAGGTGGGGTTTGGAAGAAACACCATATATTTT. Its translation is CASKVGFGRNTIYF. Together with reference TRBV19 and TRBJ1-3, the CDR3 gives the full variable domain: DGGITQSPKYLFRKEGQNVTLSCEQNLNHDAMYWYRQDPGQGLRLIYYSQIVNDFQKGDIAEGYSVSREKKESFPLTVTSAQKNPTAFYLCASKVGFGRNTIYFGEGSWLTVV.

Ten or more counts support this clonotype. This rearrangement joins TRBV19 to TRBJ2-5; 9 bases align to TRBD2. Germline V gene lookup returns CDR1 LNHDA and CDR2 SQIVND (reference sequence). The CDR3 covers 14 residues. Trimming took 9 bases from V and 1 from J; bases not matched to a gene: 6. The CDR3 here is CASSGSGGQETQYF. CDR3 DNA: TGTGCCAGCAGCGGTAGCGGGGGCCAAGAGACCCAGTACTTC.

V gene TRBV29-1 combines with J gene TRBJ2-7; D is perhaps TRBD2 (6 bases). V lost 7 bases and J 2 bases, leaving 15 bases between the germline ends. Germline assignment: CDR1 SQVTM and CDR2 ANQGSEA. There are 13 residues in the CDR3. CDR3 sequence: CSAAGGVTYEQYF. CDR3 nucleotide sequence: TGCAGCGCTGCCGGGGGAGTAACCTACGAGCAGTACTTC.

This clonotype was recorded many times. The rearrangement uses TRBV2 and TRBJ1-2; D call uncertain. The germline V gene encodes CDR1 SNHLY and CDR2 FYNNEI. V was trimmed by 3 bases and J by 8 bases, leaving 16 bases between them. CDR3 length: 14 residues. The CDR3 region is CASSDFEGFKGYTF. The CDR3 DNA follows: TGTGCCAGCAGTGACTTTGAGGGTTTTAAGGGCTACACCTTC.

The rearrangement joins TRBV7-9 to TRBJ1-4; D gene uncertain. CDR1 SEHNR and CDR2 FQNEAQ come from the germline V gene (reference sequence). CDR3 size: 16 residues. V lost 5 bases to trimming and J lost 8 bases, with 21 bases between them. The CDR3 reads CASSHPERRSQEKLFF. CDR3 coding DNA: TGTGCCAGCAGCCATCCCGAGAGGAGGTCCCAGGAAAAACTGTTTTTT.

This clonotype was recorded at least ten times. The chain employs TRBV11-2 and TRBJ2-7; possible D gene TRBD2, 7 bases. V was clipped by 5 bases and J by 0 bases, with 14 bases between them. CDR1 SGHAT and CDR2 FQNNGV come from the germline V gene. There are 15 residues in the CDR3. As DNA, the CDR3 is TGTGCCAGCAGCCAAAACGGGGGGCCCTCCTACGAGCAGTACTTC. It codes for CASSQNGGPSYEQYF.

In this sample, this clonotype turned up many times. The chain links TRBV2 to TRBJ2-5; 11 nucleotides line up with TRBD2. This CDR3 comprises 17 residues. The J segment lost 7 bases and the V segment lost 2 bases, leaving 12 bases of the junction unmatched. Per germline, CDR1 SNHLY and CDR2 FYNNEI. The CDR3 loop is CASSETVGLAGGSTQYF. The CDR3 bases are TGTGCCAGCAGTGAAACTGTTGGGCTAGCGGGGGGATCGACCCAGTACTTC.

This clonotype was counted many times. The genes are TRBV2 and TRBJ2-7, with TRBD1 as a possible D gene (5 bases). Deletions cut 0 bases from V and 2 bases from J, with 11 bases between. The CDR3 sequence is 15 residues long. CDR1 is SNHLY, CDR2 FYNNEI, per germline. Here the CDR3 reads CASSEAAGLPYEQYF. CDR3 sequence (DNA): TGTGCCAGCAGTGAAGCGGCAGGGCTTCCCTACGAGCAGTACTTC.